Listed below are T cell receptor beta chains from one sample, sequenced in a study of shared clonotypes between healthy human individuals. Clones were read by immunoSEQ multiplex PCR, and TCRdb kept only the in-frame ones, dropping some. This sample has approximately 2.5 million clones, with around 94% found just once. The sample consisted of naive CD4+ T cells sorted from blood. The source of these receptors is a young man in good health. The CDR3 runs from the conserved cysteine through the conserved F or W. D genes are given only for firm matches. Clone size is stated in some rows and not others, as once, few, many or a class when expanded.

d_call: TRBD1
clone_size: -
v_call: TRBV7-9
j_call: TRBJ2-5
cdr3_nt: TGTGCCAGCAGCTTAGTTGGCAGGGGGCTCCAAGAGACCCAGTACTTC
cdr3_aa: CASSLVGRGLQETQYF

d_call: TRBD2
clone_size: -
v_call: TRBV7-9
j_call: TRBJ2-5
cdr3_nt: TGTGCCAGCAGCTTAGCGCGTCCAGCGGGGGCAGAGACCCAGTACTTC
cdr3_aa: CASSLARPAGAETQYF

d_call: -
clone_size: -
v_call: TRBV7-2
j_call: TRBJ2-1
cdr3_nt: TGTGCCAGCAGCTTAGTAAATTTGCGGGATAACAATGAGCAGTTCTTC
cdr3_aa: CASSLVNLRDNNEQFF

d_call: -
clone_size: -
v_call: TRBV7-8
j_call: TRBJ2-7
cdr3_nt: TGTGCCAGCAGCTTAGCGGGGCTTCGCGAGCAGTACTTC
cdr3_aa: CASSLAGLREQYF

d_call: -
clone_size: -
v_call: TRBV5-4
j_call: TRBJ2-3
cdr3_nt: TGTGCCAGCAGCCCGGACAGCACAGATACGCAGTATTTT
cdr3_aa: CASSPDSTDTQYF

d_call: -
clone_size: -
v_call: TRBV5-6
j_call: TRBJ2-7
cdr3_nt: TGTGCCAGCAGCTCCACCGGGACGATCGGCGGAGACGAGCAGTACTTC
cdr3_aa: CASSSTGTIGGDEQYF

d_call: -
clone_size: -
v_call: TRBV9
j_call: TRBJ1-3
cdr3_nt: TGTGCCAGCAGCCCCCGGACGGGCTCTGGAAACACCATATATTTT
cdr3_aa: CASSPRTGSGNTIYF

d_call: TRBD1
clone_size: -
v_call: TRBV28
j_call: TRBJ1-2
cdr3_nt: TGTGCCAGCAGTTCCTCGGACAGGGTAGGAGGCTACACCTTC
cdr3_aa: CASSSSDRVGGYTF

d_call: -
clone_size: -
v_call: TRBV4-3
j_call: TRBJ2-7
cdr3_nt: TGCGCCAGCAGCCAAGATTACGCGGGCTACTCCTACGAGCAGTACTTC
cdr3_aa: CASSQDYAGYSYEQYF

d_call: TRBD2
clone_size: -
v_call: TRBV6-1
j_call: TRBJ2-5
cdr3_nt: TGTGCCAGCGAGGTGTCTAGCGGGATAAAGACCCAGTACTTC
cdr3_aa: CASEVSSGIKTQYF

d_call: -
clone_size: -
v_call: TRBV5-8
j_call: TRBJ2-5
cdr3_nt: TGTGCCAGCAGCTTGTTCACCCTCTCCCGGCCGGGACGGGAAGAGACCCAGTACTTC
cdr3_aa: CASSLFTLSRPGREETQYF

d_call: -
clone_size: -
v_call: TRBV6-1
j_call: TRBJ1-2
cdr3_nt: TGTGCCAGCAGTGAGAGGGGCCTCTATGGCTACACCTTC
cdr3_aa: CASSERGLYGYTF

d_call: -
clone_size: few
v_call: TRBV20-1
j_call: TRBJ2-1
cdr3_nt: TGCAGTGCTTCGAGGGGTGAGCAGTTCTTC
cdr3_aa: CSASRGEQFF

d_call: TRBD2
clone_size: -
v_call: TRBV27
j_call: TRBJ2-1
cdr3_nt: TGTGCCAGCAGTTTTTCCAGCGGGAGTTCAGGCAATGAGCAGTTCTTC
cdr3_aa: CASSFSSGSSGNEQFF

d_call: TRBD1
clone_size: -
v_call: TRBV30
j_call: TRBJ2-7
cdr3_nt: TGTGCCTGGAGTGTACAAGGGGGCACAGGGCAGTACTTC
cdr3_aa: CAWSVQGGTGQYF

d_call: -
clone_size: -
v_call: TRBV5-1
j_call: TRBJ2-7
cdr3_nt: TGCGCCAGCAGCCAGACGGGGCGGGAGCAGTACTTC
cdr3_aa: CASSQTGREQYF

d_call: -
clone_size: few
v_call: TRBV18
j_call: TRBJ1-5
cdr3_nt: TGTGCCAGCTCACCTAGCCCAGCCTTTACGGAGCCCCAGCATTTT
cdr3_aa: CASSPSPAFTEPQHF

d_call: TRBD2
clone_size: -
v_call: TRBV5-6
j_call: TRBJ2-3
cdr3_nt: TGTGCCAGCAGCGGGACTAGCGGGGACAGCACAGATACGCAGTATTTT
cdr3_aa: CASSGTSGDSTDTQYF

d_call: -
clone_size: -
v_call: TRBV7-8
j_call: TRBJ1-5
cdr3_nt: TGTGCCAGCAGCTTATATCCGGGACAGCCCCAGCATTTT
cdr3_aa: CASSLYPGQPQHF

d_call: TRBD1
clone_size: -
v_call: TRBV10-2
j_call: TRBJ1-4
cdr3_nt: TGCGCCAGCAGTGAGGGACAGGTTTATGAAAAACTGTTTTTT
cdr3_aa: CASSEGQVYEKLFF

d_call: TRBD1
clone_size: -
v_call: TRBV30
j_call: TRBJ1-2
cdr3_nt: TGTGCCTGGAGGTTACAGGGGACATACTATGGCTACACCTTC
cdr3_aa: CAWRLQGTYYGYTF

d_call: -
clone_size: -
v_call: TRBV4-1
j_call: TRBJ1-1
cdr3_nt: TGCGCCAGCAGCCAAGCGATGGACAGGAACACTGAAGCTTTCTTT
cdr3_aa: CASSQAMDRNTEAFF

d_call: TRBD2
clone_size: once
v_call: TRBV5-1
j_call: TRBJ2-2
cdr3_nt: TGCGCCAGCAGCTTGAGCGGGACCCTGAACACCGGGGAGCTGTTTTTT
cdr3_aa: CASSLSGTLNTGELFF

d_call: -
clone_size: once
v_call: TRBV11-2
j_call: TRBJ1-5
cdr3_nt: TGTGCCAGCAGCCGACGGACCGAGGGGCCCCAGCATTTT
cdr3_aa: CASSRRTEGPQHF

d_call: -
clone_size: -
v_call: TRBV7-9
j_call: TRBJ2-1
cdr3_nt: TGTGCCAGCAGCCTTTTACCAACGCCGGGAAATGAGCAGTTCTTC
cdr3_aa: CASSLLPTPGNEQFF

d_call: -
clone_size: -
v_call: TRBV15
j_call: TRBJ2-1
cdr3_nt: TGTGCCACCAGCGCAAGTGTGTGGGTTGTGAACAATGAGCAGTTCTTC
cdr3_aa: CATSASVWVVNNEQFF

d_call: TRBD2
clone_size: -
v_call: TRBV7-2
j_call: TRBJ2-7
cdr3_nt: TGTGCCAGCAGCTTAGGTGGGACTAGCGGTTGGGAGCAGTACTTC
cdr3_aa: CASSLGGTSGWEQYF

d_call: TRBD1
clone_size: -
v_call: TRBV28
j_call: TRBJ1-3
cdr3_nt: TGTGCCAGCAGTTTAGTGACAGGGCTTATGTCTGGAAACACCATATATTTT
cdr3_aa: CASSLVTGLMSGNTIYF

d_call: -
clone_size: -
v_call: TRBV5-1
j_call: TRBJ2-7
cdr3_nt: TGCGCCAGCTCCGGGACGGGGAGCTACGAGCAGTACTTC
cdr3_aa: CASSGTGSYEQYF

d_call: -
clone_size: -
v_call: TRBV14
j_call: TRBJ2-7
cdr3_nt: TGTGCCAGCAGCCAAGTCTCACCCTTGGACGAGCAGTACTTC
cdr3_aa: CASSQVSPLDEQYF

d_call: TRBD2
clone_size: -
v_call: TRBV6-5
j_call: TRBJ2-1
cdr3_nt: TGTGCCAGCAGTTACCGAGGACTAGCGGACCCTGAGCAGTTCTTC
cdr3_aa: CASSYRGLADPEQFF

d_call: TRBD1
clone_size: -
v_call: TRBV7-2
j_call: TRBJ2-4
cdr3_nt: TGTGCCAGCAGCCCGGAGACAGGGCGGAACATTCAGTACTTC
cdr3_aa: CASSPETGRNIQYF

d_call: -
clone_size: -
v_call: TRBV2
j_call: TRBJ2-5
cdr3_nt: TGTGCCAGCAGTGAAGATCGGGGAGACTGGGAGACCCAGTACTTC
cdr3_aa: CASSEDRGDWETQYF

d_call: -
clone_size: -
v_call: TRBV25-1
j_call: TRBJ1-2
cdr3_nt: TGTGCCAGCAGTGATCGACCAGGGGTGGCAGGCTACACCTTC
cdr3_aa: CASSDRPGVAGYTF

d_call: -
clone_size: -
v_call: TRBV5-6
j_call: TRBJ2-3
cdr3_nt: TGTGCCAGCAGCACCGACAGGTCCGCGAGCACAGATACGCAGTATTTT
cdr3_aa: CASSTDRSASTDTQYF

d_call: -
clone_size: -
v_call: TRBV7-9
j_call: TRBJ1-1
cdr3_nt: TGTGCCAGCAGCGACCAGGGAGAGGGGAACACTGAAGCTTTCTTT
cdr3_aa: CASSDQGEGNTEAFF

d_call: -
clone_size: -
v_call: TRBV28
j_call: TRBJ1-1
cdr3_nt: TGTGCCAGCAGTTTCCGGGGGGCAGGTGAAGCTTTCTTT
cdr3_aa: CASSFRGAGEAFF

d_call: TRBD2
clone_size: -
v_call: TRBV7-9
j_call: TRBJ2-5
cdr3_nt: TGTGCCAGCAGCTTAGGATCACTAGCGGGAGGGCCCGGGGAGACCCAGTACTTC
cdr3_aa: CASSLGSLAGGPGETQYF

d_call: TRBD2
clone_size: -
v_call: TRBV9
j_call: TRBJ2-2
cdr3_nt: TGTGCCAGTACCGGGACTACTAGGCCCGGGGAGCTGTTTTTT
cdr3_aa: CASTGTTRPGELFF

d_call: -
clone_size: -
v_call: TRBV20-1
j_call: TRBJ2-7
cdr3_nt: TGCAGTGCTAATAAATACGAGCAGTACTTC
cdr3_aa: CSANKYEQYF

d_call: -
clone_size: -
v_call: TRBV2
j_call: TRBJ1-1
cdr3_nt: TGTGCCGGGGGGCTCGACCAGGACACTGAAGCTTTCTTT
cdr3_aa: CAGGLDQDTEAFF

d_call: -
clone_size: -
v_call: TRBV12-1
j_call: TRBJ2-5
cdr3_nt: TGTGCCAGCAGCACGCCCGGTAGTGGGGGCCAGTACTTC
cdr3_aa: CASSTPGSGGQYF

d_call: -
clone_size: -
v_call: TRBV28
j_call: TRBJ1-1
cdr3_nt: TGTGCCAGCAGTTTCTCGTCGGGACCGAACACTGAAGCTTTCTTT
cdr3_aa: CASSFSSGPNTEAFF

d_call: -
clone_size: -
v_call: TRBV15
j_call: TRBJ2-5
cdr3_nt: TGTGCCACCAGCAGAGATCGGGTGGGACAGACCCAGTACTTC
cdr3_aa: CATSRDRVGQTQYF

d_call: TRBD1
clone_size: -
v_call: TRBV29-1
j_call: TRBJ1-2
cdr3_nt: TGCAGCGTTGGAGAGGGACAGGTTTTTTATGGCTACACCTTC
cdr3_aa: CSVGEGQVFYGYTF

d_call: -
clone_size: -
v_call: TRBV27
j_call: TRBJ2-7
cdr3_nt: TGTGCCAGCAGCCGCCGCGGGGCCTACGAGCAGTACTTC
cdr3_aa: CASSRRGAYEQYF

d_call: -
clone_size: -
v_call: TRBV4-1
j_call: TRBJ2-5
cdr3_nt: TGCGCCAGCAGCCAAGATCTCGGGCTTCCAGGGGAGACCCAGTACTTC
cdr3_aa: CASSQDLGLPGETQYF

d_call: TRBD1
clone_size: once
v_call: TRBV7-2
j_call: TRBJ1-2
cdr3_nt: TGTGCCAGCAGCTTAGAGGGGTCAGGGGGAATCTATGGCTACACCTTC
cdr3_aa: CASSLEGSGGIYGYTF